Sequencing of this T cell receptor beta chain was carried out in a study of identical twins. Germline loops: CDR1 SGHRS, CDR2 YFSETQ. The length of the CDR3 is 15 residues. J lost 4 bases, V lost 4 bases, and 6 bases had no gene match. Notes on the study in general: Insertions were reduced in abundant cord blood beta clonotypes but not in memory repertoires. Twin sharing of out-of-frame TCR alpha was underestimated by models in monozygotic pairs.

Template switching introduced a universal primer site, and the cDNA bore unique molecular identifiers. TCRdb independently ran MiXCR on the 5' RACE reads; one entry per CDR3 protein. The table records under 450,000 distinct CDR3 sequences, approximately 17% of them present only once. In every case, the donor was a healthy Caucasian. The table lists this clonotype with many counts. What it recognizes is unknown. The origin of this receptor is a man between 45 and 60 years old in good health. This chain connects TRBV5-1 to TRBJ2-2, with TRBD2 identical over 8 bases. Specimen: naive T cells sorted from blood. CDR3 sequence: CASSPGGLSTGELFF. The DNA of the CDR3 is TGCGCCAGCAGCCCGGGGGGGCTAAGCACCGGGGAGCTGTTTTTT. The whole variable domain, remainder taken from reference TRBV5-1 and TRBJ2-2, is KAGVTQTPRYLIKTRGQQVTLSCSPISGHRSVSWYQQTPGQGLQFLFEYFSETQRNKGNFPGRFSGRQFSNSRSEMNVSTLELGDSALYLCASSPGGLSTGELFFGEGSRLTVL.